This T cell receptor (beta chain) was sequenced for a study of T cells after yellow fever vaccination. Template switching by 5'RACE produced TCR cDNA, adding a universal primer site and UMIs. TCRdb called the 5' RACE reads again in MiXCR, with one record for every CDR3 protein. The data show 610,000 or so distinct CDR3 sequences, about 12% seen once. About this clonotype: The antigen is unknown.

Study outcomes and limitations: Repertoires obtained by FACS sorting could include abundant clonotypes that entered as contaminants from the bulk population.

From germline, CDR1 is MNHEY and CDR2 SVGAGI. Between the trimmed V and J ends, which lost 2 bases and 2 bases, there was a span of 5 bases. The CDR3 is 13 residues long. The chain is built from TRBV6-5 and TRBJ2-3, with D unresolved. This clonotype was obtained from a man aged 25-45 years who received the YFV17D yellow fever vaccine. The sample here was PBMCs, taken on the day of the yellow fever booster vaccination. Here the CDR3 DNA reads TGTGCCAGCAGTTACGATGACACAGATACGCAGTATTTT. It encodes CASSYDDTDTQYF.